This TCR beta chain was sequenced for a study of regulatory T cells in long-lasting Graves disease. For TCR beta, libraries came from iRepertoire HTBI primers and Arm-PCR of CDR3 regions. One entry per CDR3 protein results from TCRdb running MiXCR on the multiplex PCR reads. The sample includes about 310,000 distinct CDR3 sequences, about 18% of them seen just once. Points from the study as a whole: Reduced TCR diversity was observed in persistent Graves' patients versus newly diagnosed patients.

Trimming removed 5 bases at V and 4 bases at J, with 11 bases between. CDR3 length equals 13 residues. From germline, CDR1 is MNHEY and CDR2 SMNVEV (reference sequence). Time point of the sample: newly diagnosed GD, antithyroid drugs for less than 3 months. The TCR library used RNA extracted from PBMCs. Turning to this clonotype: Its specificity is not known.

The material sequenced was peripheral blood mononuclear cells (PBMCs), taken at new diagnosis, from a patient treated with antithyroid drugs. The J gene is TRBJ1-2, the V gene TRBV27; D not resolved. This clonotype was obtained from a female donor with Graves disease. Written as DNA, the CDR3 is TGTGCCAGCAGTGATGGATCCTTCTATGGCTACACCTTC. Encoded protein: CASSDGSFYGYTF.